A single sample is the source of the 20 T cell receptor beta chains below, sequenced in a study of post-analysis software for immune sequencing data. Overall study results and limits: TRBV segments more frequent in patients than in controls numbered about 5 and included TRBV5-6, TRBV5-1 and TRBV20-1.

These receptors' targets are unknown. cDNA libraries for TCR beta contained unique molecular identifiers. TCRdb recomputed calls from the PCR reads with MiXCR, one row per CDR3 protein. In the table there are 380,000 or so distinct CDR3 sequences, 30% to 45% of which are singletons. Sequenced sample: blood. All receptors come from a girl aged 5-17 years with multiple sclerosis.

This chain links TRBV20-1 with TRBJ1-2, with a weak D call TRBD1 (5 bases). The V end was cut by 0 bases, the J end by 8 bases, with 19 bases between. This CDR3 region has 15 residues. Germline V lookup: CDR1 DFQATT, CDR2 SNEGSKA (reference sequence). In nucleotides, the CDR3 is TGCAGTGCTAGAGATTATGTGGGGGATCCGGAAGGCTACACCTTC. Encoded protein: CSARDYVGDPEGYTF.

The J gene is TRBJ2-1, the V gene TRBV9, with D perhaps given as TRBD1 or TRBD2 (6 bases each). CDR3 length: 16 amino acids. Germline lookup yields CDR1 SGDLS and CDR2 YYNGEE. V lost 3 bases, J lost 7 bases, and 20 bases lay in between. CDR3: CASSDDQRGTWNEQFF. The CDR3 nucleotides read TGTGCCAGCAGCGACGACCAGAGGGGGACTTGGAATGAGCAGTTCTTC.

The table lists this clonotype with a few counts. J is TRBJ2-1 and V is TRBV20-1; no clear D. The CDR3 covers 16 residues. Germline V lookup: CDR1 DFQATT, CDR2 SNEGSKA (reference sequence). The V end lost 0 bases, the J end lost 3 bases, and 15 bases lay between the germline ends. The CDR3 sequence is CSARDLGSTYYNEQFF. In DNA, the CDR3 is TGCAGTGCTAGAGATCTTGGTAGCACATACTACAATGAGCAGTTCTTC.

The chain carries TRBV12-3 or TRBV12-4 and TRBJ1-4, with D uncertain. The V and J ends lost 8 bases and 0 bases respectively, with 10 bases between them. CDR3 size: 14 residues. The CDR3 nucleotides are TGTGCCAGCTGTTCCCAATCAACTAATGAAAAACTGTTTTTT. Amino acids: CASCSQSTNEKLFF.

This clonotype was detected only a few times. V and J are TRBV27 and TRBJ2-7, with D unclear. Trimming cost V 6 bases and J 2 bases, with 23 bases left between them. Germline V gene lookup returns CDR1 MNHEY and CDR2 SMNVEV (reference sequence). CDR3 length: 17 amino acids. The CDR3 coding sequence is TGTGCCAGCAGCCTATCCTGGCCAGGCACAGTTACCTACGAGCAGTACTTC. Amino acids: CASSLSWPGTVTYEQYF.

Only a few counts were recorded for this clonotype. This chain connects TRBV3-1 to TRBJ2-3; tentative D call: TRBD1 (5 bases). This CDR3 is 15 amino acids long. V lost 0 bases to trimming and J lost 8 bases, with 15 bases between them. Per the germline V gene, CDR1 is LGHDT and CDR2 is YNNKEL (reference sequence). CDR3 amino acids: CASSQEPGIAVTQYF. The DNA for the CDR3 is TGTGCCAGCAGCCAAGAACCAGGGATTGCGGTTACGCAGTATTTT.

The chain recombines TRBV20-1 with TRBJ2-5; 10 bases are a match to TRBD1. The CDR3 extends over 14 amino acids. The germline CDR1 and CDR2 sequences are DFQATT and SNEGSKA (reference sequence). The V segment lost 5 bases and the J segment 7 bases; nucleotides outside the gene matches: 10. Written as DNA, the CDR3 is TGCAGTGCTGGTCCCGGGACAGGGGCTGGGACCCAGTACTTC. Residues: CSAGPGTGAGTQYF.

The table lists this clonotype with a few counts. The chain joins TRBV16 to TRBJ1-4, with 7 bases that match TRBD1. The CDR3 consists of 15 residues. Germline V gene lookup returns CDR1 KGHSY and CDR2 FQNENV. V lost 3 bases, J lost 3 bases, and 4 bases stayed unmatched. As DNA, the CDR3 is TGTGCCAGCAGCCACTTTGGGACAGCTAATGAAAAACTGTTTTTT. The encoded protein is CASSHFGTANEKLFF.

The CDR3 nucleotides are TGCAGTGCTGCCGGGACAGGGGGCCCCAATCAGCCCCAGCATTTT. Residues: CSAAGTGGPNQPQHF. The chain couples TRBV20-1 to TRBJ1-5, with 12 bases that match TRBD1. With V trimmed by 5 bases and J by 3 bases, 5 bases remained unmatched. There are 15 residues in the CDR3. Germline loops: CDR1 DFQATT, CDR2 SNEGSKA (reference sequence).

V gene TRBV12-3 or TRBV12-4 combines with J gene TRBJ2-1; the D gene is possibly TRBD2 (5 bases). This CDR3 is built from 14 residues. V shed 3 bases and J shed 0 bases, with 6 bases lying between them. For the CDR3, the DNA is TGTGCCAGCAGTTTGAGGGACTCCTACAATGAGCAGTTCTTC. Translating it yields CASSLRDSYNEQFF.

CDR3 region: CATRGDDSYEQYF. In nucleotides, the CDR3 is TGTGCCACCCGGGGGGACGACTCCTACGAGCAGTACTTC. The chain employs TRBV6-5 and TRBJ2-7, with 7 nucleotides matching TRBD2. The germline V gene has CDR1 MNHEY and CDR2 SVGAGI. Unmatched junction bases numbered 6, after V lost 10 bases and J lost 0 bases. The CDR3 has 13 residues.

Only a few counts were recorded for this clonotype. This chain uses TRBV29-1 with TRBJ2-7; the D is unclear. This CDR3 contains 12 residues. Germline values: CDR1 SQVTM, CDR2 ANQGSEA. Trimming shortened V by 4 bases and J by 1 base, and 8 bases separated the two germline ends. CDR3 nucleotides: TGCAGCGTTGTTACGGCTTCCTACGAGCAGTACTTC. The encoded protein is CSVVTASYEQYF.

A few counts support this clonotype. The chain uses TRBV7-2 and TRBJ1-1; weak D call: TRBD1 (6 bases). V was shortened by 6 bases and J by 8 bases, with 25 bases between the two germline ends. CDR3 length: 16 amino acids. Germline CDR1 and CDR2: SGHTA and FQGNSA. The chain's CDR3 is CASSPQGQGRLGEAFF. The CDR3, as DNA: TGTGCCAGCAGTCCTCAAGGGCAGGGGAGATTGGGAGAAGCTTTCTTT.

The J gene is TRBJ2-1, the V gene TRBV28; 10 nucleotides line up with TRBD2. The V and J ends lost 2 bases and 5 bases, in that order; junction bases with no gene match: 6. This CDR3 contains 16 residues. Germline values: CDR1 MDHEN, CDR2 SYDVKM. CDR3 sequence (DNA): TGTGCCAGCAGTTTAACCGGGACTAGCGTCCACAATGAGCAGTTCTTC. It encodes CASSLTGTSVHNEQFF.

This clonotype was detected only a few times. CDR3 region: CASSWQMNTEAFF. The CDR3 coding sequence is TGTGCCAGCAGTTGGCAGATGAACACTGAAGCTTTCTTT. This rearrangement joins TRBV27 to TRBJ1-1; D call uncertain. The length of the CDR3 is 13 residues. Germline lookup yields CDR1 MNHEY and CDR2 SMNVEV (reference sequence). Trimming cost V 4 bases and J 0 bases, with 6 bases left between them.

J is TRBJ2-7 and V is TRBV6-2 or TRBV6-3; D is ambiguous. CDR3 length: 12 residues. Germline V lookup: CDR1 MNHEY, CDR2 SVGEGT. Trimming took off 10 bases at V and 1 base at J, with 11 bases between the two ends. CDR3 in DNA: TGTGCCACACAGACCGAATCCTACGAGCAGTACTTC. Its protein is CATQTESYEQYF.

This chain links TRBV7-9 with TRBJ2-4; 7 nucleotides agree with TRBD2. After removal of 1 base from V and 7 bases from J, the junction contained 7 bases not matched to a gene. The CDR3 covers 15 residues. CDR1 is SEHNR, CDR2 FQNEAQ, per germline (reference sequence). The DNA for the CDR3 is TGTGCCAGCAGCTTAGGACTAGCAATAGGCAACATTCAGTACTTC. Amino acid sequence: CASSLGLAIGNIQYF.

This clonotype turned up a few times. The chain combines TRBV29-1 with TRBJ1-4, with 7 bases identical to TRBD1. This CDR3 is built from 14 residues. CDR1 is SQVTM and CDR2 is ANQGSEA in the germline V gene. V shed 7 bases and J 3 bases; nucleotides not matched to a gene: 8. In DNA, the CDR3 is TGCAGCGCCAGAATGGGGACAGCTAATGAAAAACTGTTTTTT. Translating it yields CSARMGTANEKLFF.

This chain joins TRBV4-1 and TRBJ1-4, with 7 bases identical to TRBD1. V gave up 4 bases and J gave up 7 bases; unmatched junction bases: 3. Germline assignment: CDR1 MGHRA and CDR2 YSYEKL. This CDR3 has 13 residues. The CDR3 DNA reads TGCGCCAGCAGCCTTGGACAGGTTGAAAAACTGTTTTTT. Its translation is CASSLGQVEKLFF.

The J gene is TRBJ1-2, the V gene TRBV12-3 or TRBV12-4; unclear D gene. The V and J ends lost 7 bases and 4 bases respectively, with 10 bases between them. The CDR3 loop spans 12 amino acids. Written as DNA, the CDR3 is TGTGCCAGCACGGGCACCACCTATGGCTACACCTTC. Its protein product is CASTGTTYGYTF.